A single sample is the source of the 14 T cell receptor beta chains below, sequenced in a study of shared clonotypes between healthy human individuals. In the naive CD8 group, cells lacked CD45RO and were positively selected for CCR7, so terminally differentiated effector memory CD45RA+ cells were left out. Clones were read by immunoSEQ multiplex PCR, and TCRdb kept only the in-frame ones, dropping some. This sample has 2 million or so clones; about 95% occur once, and the top ten carry 1% to 1.3%. The sample comprised naive CD8+ T cells sorted from blood. The source is a young man in good health.

The V gene is TRBV7-9, the J gene TRBJ2-1; D unresolved. Germline V gene sequence: CDR1 SEHNR, CDR2 FQNEAQ (reference sequence). V was trimmed by 6 bases and J by 5 bases, leaving 5 bases between them. The CDR3 spans 11 residues. The CDR3 is CASSYHNEQFF. As DNA, the CDR3 is TGTGCCAGCAGTTACCACAATGAGCAGTTCTTC.

The V gene is TRBV7-6, the J gene TRBJ2-2; D gene uncertain. The V end was cut by 0 bases, the J end by 3 bases, with 8 bases between. This CDR3 contains 15 residues. The germline CDR1 and CDR2 sequences are SGHVS and FNYEAQ. CDR3: CASSLAVEDTGELFF. CDR3 sequence (DNA): TGTGCCAGCAGCTTAGCGGTCGAGGACACCGGGGAGCTGTTTTTT.

This rearrangement joins TRBV9 to TRBJ2-5, with no clear D. The V end was cut by 4 bases, the J end by 5 bases, with 21 bases between. Germline CDR1 reads SGDLS; CDR2 reads YYNGEE. CDR3 length equals 16 residues. The CDR3 region has the DNA TGTGCCAGCAGCTTTGGGGTACTCGGTATGGAGGAGACCCAGTACTTC. This codes for CASSFGVLGMEETQYF. Full variable domain (missing parts from reference TRBV9 and TRBJ2-5): DSGVTQTPKHLITATGQRVTLRCSPRSGDLSVYWYQQSLDQGLQFLIQYYNGEERAKGNILERFSAQQFPDLHSELNLSSLELGDSALYFCASSFGVLGMEETQYFGPGTRLLVL.

V gene TRBV7-9 combines with J gene TRBJ2-5; D ambiguous. The CDR3 consists of 12 residues. Trimming cost V 5 bases and J 3 bases, with 7 bases left between them. Germline CDR1 SEHNR, CDR2 FQNEAQ (reference sequence). The CDR3 protein is CASSPFEETQYF. CDR3 bases: TGTGCCAGCAGCCCCTTCGAAGAGACCCAGTACTTC.

As for this clone: At the DNA level, this CDR3 is encoded by other sequences in the same sample as well. Here the CDR3 reads CASSLGGTGSYEQYF. CDR3 nucleotide sequence: TGTGCCAGCAGCTTAGGTGGGACAGGCTCCTACGAGCAGTACTTC. The V call is TRBV7-8, the J call TRBJ2-7; TRBD1 aligns across 8 bases. This CDR3 has 15 amino acids. V lost 1 base and J lost 0; bases outside the gene matches: 2. Germline V gene lookup returns CDR1 SGHVS and CDR2 FQNEAQ. Together with reference TRBV7-8 and TRBJ2-7, the CDR3 gives the full variable domain: GAGVSQSPRYKVAKRGQDVALRCDPISGHVSLFWYQQALGQGPEFLTYFQNEAQLDKSGLPSDRFFAERPEGSVSTLKIQRTQQEDSAVYLCASSLGGTGSYEQYFGPGTRLTVT.

The rearrangement links TRBV5-6 to TRBJ1-2; D is uncertain. The CDR3 contains 17 residues. Trimming took 0 bases from V and 1 from J, leaving 16 bases between them. Germline V lookup: CDR1 SGHDT, CDR2 YYEEEE. The CDR3 DNA reads as TGTGCCAGCAGCTTGGAGCCAGGCAATCCCGTTAACTATGGCTACACCTTC. Translated, it gives CASSLEPGNPVNYGYTF. Full variable domain (rest looked up from reference TRBV5-6 and TRBJ1-2): DAGVTQSPTHLIKTRGQQVTLRCSPKSGHDTVSWYQQALGQGPQFIFQYYEEEERQRGNFPDRFSGHQFPNYSSELNVNALLLGDSALYLCASSLEPGNPVNYGYTFGSGTRLTVV.

J is TRBJ2-1 and V is TRBV5-6, with D unclear. The CDR3 is 14 amino acids. Trimming took off 0 bases at V and 0 bases at J, with 4 bases between the two ends. Looked up from germline, CDR1 is SGHDT and CDR2 is YYEEEE. This chain's CDR3 is CASSLGNSYNEQFF. The CDR3 region has the DNA TGTGCCAGCAGCTTGGGGAACTCCTACAATGAGCAGTTCTTC.

The V gene is TRBV19, the J gene TRBJ1-3, with D perhaps TRBD1 (5 bases). The germline V and J ends were trimmed by 1 base and 2 bases, with 12 bases remaining between them. The germline V gene has CDR1 LNHDA and CDR2 SQIVND (reference sequence). The CDR3 contains 16 residues. DNA for the CDR3: TGTGCCAGTAGTATAGCGGGGGTTTCGACTGGAAACACCATATATTTT. Its protein product is CASSIAGVSTGNTIYF.

This rearrangement joins TRBV9 to TRBJ1-6; 7 bases map to TRBD1. Germline values: CDR1 SGDLS, CDR2 YYNGEE. The CDR3 is made up of 16 amino acids. V gave up 3 bases and J gave up 5 bases; unmatched junction bases: 8. The DNA for the CDR3 is TGTGCCAGCAGCGCAGGGGGGGTTTGGAATAATTCACCCCTCCACTTT. The encoded protein is CASSAGGVWNNSPLHF.

The V and J genes are TRBV7-9 and TRBJ2-3; 7 nucleotides match TRBD1. V was pared by 1 base and J by 1 base, with 5 bases of the junction left unmatched. Germline V gene lookup returns CDR1 SEHNR and CDR2 FQNEAQ (reference sequence). The CDR3 runs to 16 residues. The CDR3 bases are TGTGCCAGCAGCTTAGGAGGTGGGACAGGCACAGATACGCAGTATTTT. Translating it yields CASSLGGGTGTDTQYF. Filled out from reference TRBV7-9 and TRBJ2-3, the complete variable domain reads DTGVSQNPRHKITKRGQNVTFRCDPISEHNRLYWYRQTLGQGPEFLTYFQNEAQLEKSRLLSDRFSAERPKGSFSTLEIQRTEQGDSAMYLCASSLGGGTGTDTQYFGPGTRLTVL.

This chain links TRBV14 with TRBJ2-1; D remains ambiguous. The CDR3 is made up of 12 amino acids. The V gene's germline CDR1 is SGHDN and CDR2 FVKESK. Between the trimmed V and J ends, which lost 4 bases and 7 bases, there was a span of 8 bases. CDR3 coding DNA: TGTGCCAGCAGCCCCTCGTGGAATGAGCAGTTCTTC. It is translated as CASSPSWNEQFF.

V usage is TRBV5-8 and J usage is TRBJ2-1; TRBD2 aligns across 8 bases. CDR3 size: 14 residues. V lost 6 bases and J lost 4; bases outside the gene matches: 6. The germline V gene has CDR1 SGHTS and CDR2 YDEGEE. The CDR3 reads CASNSQRGYNEQFF. CDR3 sequence (DNA): TGTGCCAGCAATAGTCAGCGGGGGTACAATGAGCAGTTCTTC. Full variable domain (rest looked up from reference TRBV5-8 and TRBJ2-1): EAGVTQSPTHLIKTRGQQATLRCSPISGHTSVYWYQQALGLGLQFLLWYDEGEERNRGNFPPRFSGRQFPNYSSELNVNALELEDSALYLCASNSQRGYNEQFFGPGTRLTVL.

This chain links TRBV2 with TRBJ2-7; D might be TRBD1 (5 bases). The CDR3 contains 12 residues. V was clipped by 5 bases and J by 4 bases, with 9 bases between them. Looked up from germline, CDR1 is SNHLY and CDR2 is FYNNEI. The CDR3 loop is CASSTDSYEQYF. Here the CDR3 DNA reads TGTGCCAGCAGTACCGACAGTTACGAGCAGTACTTC. Full variable domain (remainder filled in from reference TRBV2 and TRBJ2-7): EPEVTQTPSHQVTQMGQEVILRCVPISNHLYFYWYRQILGQKVEFLVSFYNNEISEKSEIFDDQFSVERPDGSNFTLKIRSTKLEDSAMYFCASSTDSYEQYFGPGTRLTVT.

The chain links TRBV27 to TRBJ2-3; TRBD2 agrees at 16 bases. The CDR3 has 17 amino acids. J lost 5 bases, V lost 4 bases, and 6 bases had no gene match. CDR1 MNHEY and CDR2 SMNVEV come from the germline V gene (reference sequence). As DNA, the CDR3 is TGTGCCAGCAGTTACGGGACTAGCGGGGGGGCCGAAGATACGCAGTATTTT. Protein: CASSYGTSGGAEDTQYF.